This T cell receptor (beta chain) was sequenced for a study of response to subunit inactivated influenza vaccine. TCRdb reprocessed the RT-PCR reads via MiXCR and lists one record per CDR3 protein. The data show 610,000 or so distinct CDR3 sequences, 14% seen once. This CDR3 has 15 amino acids. Trimming removed 0 bases at V and 3 bases at J, with 12 bases between. CDR1 and CDR2 (germline): LGHNA, YSLEER. This clonotype was observed a few times. The clonotype was recovered from a man in his forties or fifties who received an inactivated influenza vaccine. This sample comprised PBMCs from blood, obtained 12 days after vaccination. The chain has TRBV4-3 and TRBJ2-7; a weak D match, TRBD1 (5 bases). The CDR3 loop is CASSQDLTAVYEQYF. DNA of the CDR3: TGCGCCAGCAGCCAAGATCTGACAGCAGTCTACGAGCAGTACTTC.